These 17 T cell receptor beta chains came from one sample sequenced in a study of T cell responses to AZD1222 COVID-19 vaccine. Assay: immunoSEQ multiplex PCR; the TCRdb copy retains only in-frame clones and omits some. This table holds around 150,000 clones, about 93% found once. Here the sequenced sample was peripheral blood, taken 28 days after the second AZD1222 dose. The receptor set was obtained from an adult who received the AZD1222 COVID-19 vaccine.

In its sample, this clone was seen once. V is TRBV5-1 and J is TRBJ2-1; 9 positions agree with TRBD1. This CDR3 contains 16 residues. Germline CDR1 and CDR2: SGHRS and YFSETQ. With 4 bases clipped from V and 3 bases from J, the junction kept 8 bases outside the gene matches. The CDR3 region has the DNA TGCGCCAGCAGCCCGGCCGGGACAGGGAACTACAATGAGCAGTTCTTC. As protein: CASSPAGTGNYNEQFF.

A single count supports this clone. This CDR3 reads CASSPTGSWEQYF. In DNA, the CDR3 is TGTGCCAGCAGCCCAACGGGGTCTTGGGAGCAGTACTTC. The genes are TRBV7-9 and TRBJ2-7; TRBD2 might be the D (5 bases). The CDR3 length is 13 residues. V was pared by 5 bases and J by 7 bases, with 15 bases between. Germline loops: CDR1 SEHNR, CDR2 FQNEAQ (reference sequence).

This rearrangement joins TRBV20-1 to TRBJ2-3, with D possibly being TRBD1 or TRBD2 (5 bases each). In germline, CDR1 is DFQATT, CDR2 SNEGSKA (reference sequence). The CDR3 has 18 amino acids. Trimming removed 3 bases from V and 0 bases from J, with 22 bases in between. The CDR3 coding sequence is TGCAGTGCTAGTTTTTTGGGGCGGGTCGACTCTAGCACAGATACGCAGTATTTT. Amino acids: CSASFLGRVDSSTDTQYF.

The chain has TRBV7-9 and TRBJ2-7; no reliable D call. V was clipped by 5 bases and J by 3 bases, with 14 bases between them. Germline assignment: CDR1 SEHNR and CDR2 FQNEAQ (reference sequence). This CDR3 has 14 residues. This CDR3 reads CASSPLAPFYEQYF. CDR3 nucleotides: TGTGCCAGCAGCCCCCTTGCGCCGTTCTACGAGCAGTACTTC.

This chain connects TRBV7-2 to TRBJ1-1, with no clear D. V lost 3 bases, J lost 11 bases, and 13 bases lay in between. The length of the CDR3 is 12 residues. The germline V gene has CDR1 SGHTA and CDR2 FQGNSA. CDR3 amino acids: CASSFVGMSAFF. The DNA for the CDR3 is TGTGCCAGCAGCTTCGTCGGGATGTCGGCTTTCTTT.

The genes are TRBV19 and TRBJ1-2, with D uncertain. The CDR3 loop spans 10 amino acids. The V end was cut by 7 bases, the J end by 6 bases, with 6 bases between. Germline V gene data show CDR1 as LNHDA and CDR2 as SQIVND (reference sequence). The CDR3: CASKADGYTF. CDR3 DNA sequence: TGTGCCAGTAAGGCTGATGGCTACACCTTC.

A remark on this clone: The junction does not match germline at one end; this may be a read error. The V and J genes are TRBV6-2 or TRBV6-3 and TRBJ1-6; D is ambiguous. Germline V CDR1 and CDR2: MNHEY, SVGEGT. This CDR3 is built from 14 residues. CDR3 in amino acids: CASSQKSYNSPLHF. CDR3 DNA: TGTGCCAGCAGCCAGAAGTCCTACAATTCACCCCTCCACTTT.

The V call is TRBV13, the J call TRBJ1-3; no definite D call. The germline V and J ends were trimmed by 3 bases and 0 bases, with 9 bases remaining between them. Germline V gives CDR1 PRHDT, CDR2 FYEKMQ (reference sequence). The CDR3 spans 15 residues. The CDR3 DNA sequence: TGTGCCAGCAGCTTTGGGAGGAGCTCTGGAAACACCATATATTTT. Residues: CASSFGRSSGNTIYF.

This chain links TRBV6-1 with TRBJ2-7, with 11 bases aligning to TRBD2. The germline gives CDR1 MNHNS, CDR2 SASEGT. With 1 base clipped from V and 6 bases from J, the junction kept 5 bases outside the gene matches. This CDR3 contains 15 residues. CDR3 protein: CASSEDTSGGSEQYF. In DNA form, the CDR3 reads TGTGCCAGCAGTGAAGACACTAGCGGGGGTAGCGAGCAGTACTTC.

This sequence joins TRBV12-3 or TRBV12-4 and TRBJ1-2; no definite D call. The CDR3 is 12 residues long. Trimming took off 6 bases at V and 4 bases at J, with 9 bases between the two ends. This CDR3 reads CASSQEGYGYTF. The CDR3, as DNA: TGTGCCAGCAGCCAGGAGGGCTATGGCTACACCTTC.

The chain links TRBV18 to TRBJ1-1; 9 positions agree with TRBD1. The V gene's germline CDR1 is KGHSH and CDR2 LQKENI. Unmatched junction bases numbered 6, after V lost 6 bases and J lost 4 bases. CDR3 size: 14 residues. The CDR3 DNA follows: TGTGCCAGCTCTTCCGACAGGGGGTTCACTGAAGCTTTCTTT. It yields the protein CASSSDRGFTEAFF.

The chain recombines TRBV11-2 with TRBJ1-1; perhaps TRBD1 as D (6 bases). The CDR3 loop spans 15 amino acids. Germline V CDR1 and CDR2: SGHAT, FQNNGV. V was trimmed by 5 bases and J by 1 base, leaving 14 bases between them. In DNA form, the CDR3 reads TGTGCCAGCAGCCTTAGGACAGCGTCGAACACTGAAGCTTTCTTT. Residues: CASSLRTASNTEAFF. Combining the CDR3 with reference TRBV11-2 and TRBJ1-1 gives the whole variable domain EAGVAQSPRYKIIEKRQSVAFWCNPISGHATLYWYQQILGQGPKLLIQFQNNGVVDDSQLPKDRFSAERLKGVDSTLKIQPAKLEDSAVYLCASSLRTASNTEAFFGQGTRLTVV.

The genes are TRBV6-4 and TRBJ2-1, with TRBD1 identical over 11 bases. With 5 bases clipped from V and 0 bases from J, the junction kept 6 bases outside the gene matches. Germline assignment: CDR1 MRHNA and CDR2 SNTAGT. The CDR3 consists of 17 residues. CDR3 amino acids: CASSLLGTGGSYNEQFF. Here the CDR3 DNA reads TGTGCCAGCAGTCTTCTCGGGACAGGGGGCTCCTACAATGAGCAGTTCTTC.

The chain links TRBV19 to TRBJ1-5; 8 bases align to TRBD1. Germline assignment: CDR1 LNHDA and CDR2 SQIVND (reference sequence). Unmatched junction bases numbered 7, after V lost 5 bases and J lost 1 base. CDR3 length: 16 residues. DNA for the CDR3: TGTGCCAGTAGTCCAGACAGGGGTTCGAGCAATCAGCCCCAGCATTTT. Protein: CASSPDRGSSNQPQHF.

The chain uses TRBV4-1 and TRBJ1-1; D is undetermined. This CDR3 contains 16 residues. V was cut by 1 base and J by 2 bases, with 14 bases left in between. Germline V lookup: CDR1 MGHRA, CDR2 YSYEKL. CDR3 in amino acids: CASSQGARQPNTEAFF. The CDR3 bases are TGCGCCAGCAGCCAAGGTGCAAGGCAGCCCAACACTGAAGCTTTCTTT.

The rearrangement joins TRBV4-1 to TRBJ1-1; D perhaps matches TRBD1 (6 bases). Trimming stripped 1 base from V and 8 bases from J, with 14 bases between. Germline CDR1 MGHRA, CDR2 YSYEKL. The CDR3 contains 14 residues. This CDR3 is CASSQVGGRGEAFF. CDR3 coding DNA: TGCGCCAGCAGCCAAGTAGGAGGCAGGGGAGAAGCTTTCTTT.

CDR3 bases: TGTGCCAGCAGCGCCAACAGGGGAACCATTACATATGAGCAGTTCTTC. This codes for CASSANRGTITYEQFF. The rearrangement links TRBV9 to TRBJ2-1, with TRBD1 matching 7 bases. CDR3 size: 16 residues. Germline lookup yields CDR1 SGDLS and CDR2 YYNGEE. V shed 3 bases and J 8 bases; nucleotides not matched to a gene: 14.